These 9 T cell receptor beta chains were all obtained from the same sample, sequenced in a study of beta chain features in type 1 diabetes. Of the isolated RNA, all was reverse transcribed, and so the sequenced material was expressed TCRB transcripts. The method was immunoSEQ multiplex PCR; TCRdb's version includes in-frame clones alone and lacks a portion of them. In the table there are some 900,000 clones, around a sixth of which are singletons. The sequenced sample consisted of naive CD4+ T cells from blood. The receptors were sampled from a woman aged 18-29 years in good health.

This clone was detected only a few times. The chain uses TRBV15 and TRBJ2-7; the D is unclear. The CDR3 runs to 15 residues. Germline CDR1 is LNHNV and CDR2 is YYDKDF (reference sequence). Trimming took off 0 bases at V and 0 bases at J, with 9 bases between the two ends. As DNA, the CDR3 is TGTGCCACCAGCAGAGAGGTGGGTCTCTCCTACGAGCAGTACTTC. It encodes CATSREVGLSYEQYF.

This clone was seen a few times. V gene TRBV28 combines with J gene TRBJ2-4, with TRBD1 identical over 9 bases. This CDR3 has 15 amino acids. CDR1 is MDHEN and CDR2 is SYDVKM in the germline V gene. With 6 bases clipped from V and 8 bases from J, the junction kept 11 bases outside the gene matches. The CDR3 sequence: CASRDRGRGRDIQYF. CDR3 sequence (DNA): TGTGCCAGCAGGGACAGGGGCCGGGGGAGAGACATTCAGTACTTC. The complete variable domain, with remaining parts taken from reference TRBV28 and TRBJ2-4, reads DVKVTQSSRYLVKRTGEKVFLECVQDMDHENMFWYRQDPGLGLRLIYFSYDVKMKEKGDIPEGYSVSREKKERFSLILESASTNQTSMYLCASRDRGRGRDIQYFGAGTRLSVL.

V gene TRBV7-3 combines with J gene TRBJ2-3; 12 bases are a match to TRBD2. The CDR3 is 18 amino acids. Trimming took 2 bases from V and 1 from J; bases not matched to a gene: 7. CDR1 is SGHTA, CDR2 FQGTGA, per germline. The CDR3 loop is CASSLRLAGATGTDTQYF. Written as DNA, the CDR3 is TGTGCCAGCAGCTTACGACTAGCGGGAGCCACAGGCACAGATACGCAGTATTTT.

This clone was picked up a small number of times. The chain has TRBV18 and TRBJ2-1; D remains unclear. CDR3 size: 15 residues. V was trimmed by 3 bases and J by 4 bases, leaving 13 bases between them. Germline CDR1 and CDR2: KGHSH and LQKENI. Here the CDR3 reads CASSPSGYFYNEQFF. As DNA, the CDR3 is TGTGCCAGCTCACCGTCCGGGTATTTTTACAATGAGCAGTTCTTC.

This clone is a singleton in its sample. J is TRBJ1-5 and V is TRBV2; 9 bases line up with TRBD1. The junction had 12 bases not matched to a gene; V was cut back by 8 bases and J by 7 bases. This CDR3 region has 15 residues. The germline CDR1 and CDR2 sequences are SNHLY and FYNNEI. The CDR3 region has the DNA TGTGCCAGCGGGACAGGGAGAGGTCTGCCGCAGCCCCAGCATTTT. This gives the protein CASGTGRGLPQPQHF.

The chain combines TRBV5-1 with TRBJ2-6; no firm D call. V was shortened by 4 bases and J by 0 bases, with 14 bases between the two germline ends. The CDR3 totals 17 residues. Germline CDR1 reads SGHRS; CDR2 reads YFSETQ. CDR3 bases: TGCGCCAGCAGCCCTCCTGCAGCGCCCTCTGGGGCCAACGTCCTGACTTTC. Translation: CASSPPAAPSGANVLTF.

V gene TRBV19 combines with J gene TRBJ2-5; no definite D call. V lost 4 bases and J lost 0, with 6 bases in between. The CDR3 spans 13 residues. The germline V gene encodes CDR1 LNHDA and CDR2 SQIVND (reference sequence). As DNA, the CDR3 is TGTGCCAGTAGTAGCCTATACCAAGAGACCCAGTACTTC. This encodes CASSSLYQETQYF.

This clone showed up just a few times. The chain has TRBV7-2 and TRBJ2-3, with 9 bases aligning to TRBD2. This CDR3 contains 15 residues. Looked up from germline, CDR1 is SGHTA and CDR2 is FQGNSA. V dropped 6 bases and J dropped 5; count of bases not matched to a gene: 9. This chain's CDR3 is CASRPSGRSGDTQYF. In nucleotides, the CDR3 is TGTGCCAGCAGGCCAAGCGGGAGGAGCGGAGATACGCAGTATTTT.

This clone was seen only a few times. This sequence joins TRBV9 and TRBJ2-1; 8 bases are a match to TRBD2. This CDR3 region has 16 residues. Germline CDR1 SGDLS, CDR2 YYNGEE. Germline trimming cut 0 bases from V and 6 bases from J; bases unmatched to any gene: 8. The CDR3 DNA is TGTGCCAGCAGCGTAGGGGGACTAGGCTCTCTCAATGAGCAGTTCTTC. Encoded protein: CASSVGGLGSLNEQFF.